This TCR beta chain was recovered during a study of cytomegalovirus exposure and HLA in healthy donors. Broader study findings: A missense DCLRE1C variant was associated with V- and J-gene trimming of TCR beta chains in a later analysis, and an independent cohort replicated the association.

The PCR employed 60 Vbeta primers together with 13 Jbeta primers. The repertoire was sequenced with immunoSEQ multiplex PCR; TCRdb's copy has only in-frame clones and lacks some. Of under 200,000 clones detected, approximately 80% appear once; the ten largest clones hold 2.5% to 3.5%. On this clone: Its target is not known.

The V gene's germline CDR1 is SQVTM and CDR2 ANQGSEA. The CDR3 length is 15 residues. J was trimmed by 2 bases and V by 4 bases; bases with no gene match: 4. The sample taken for sequencing was PBMCs. The chain couples TRBV29-1 to TRBJ2-1; TRBD2 agrees at 11 bases. The origin of this receptor is a woman in her forties or fifties in good health and CMV-seropositive. CDR3 residues: CSVVPGLAAYNEQFF. The DNA for the CDR3 is TGCAGCGTTGTCCCGGGACTAGCGGCCTACAATGAGCAGTTCTTC.